This T cell receptor (beta chain) derives from a study of CD8 T cells in Susac syndrome. Study information: Patients with Susac syndrome were therapy-naive, on corticosteroids, or on intravenous immunoglobulin alone at blood draw.

A remark on this clonotype: Its antigen is not known.

Study-wide points: Clonal expansion was not seen in any Susac syndrome CD4+ T cell repertoire.

The authors reverse transcribed roughly 0.5 to 1 ug RNA with random hexamers. The authors amplified TCR beta CDR3 across 54 Vbeta and 13 Jbeta using immunoSEQ multiplex PCR. Each CDR3 protein is one row after TCRdb ran MiXCR on the immunoSEQ multiplex PCR reads. This sample has roughly 180,000 distinct CDR3 sequences, with around 94% found just once. This CDR3 spans 14 amino acids. Germline V gene lookup returns CDR1 SNHLY and CDR2 FYNNEI. With 6 bases removed from V and 5 bases from J, the gap between germline ends came to 16 bases. Recently defined diagnostic criteria classed the Susac syndrome patients as definite or probable.

This chain joins TRBV2 and TRBJ2-5; TRBD2 is a possible D gene (7 bases). The sample comprised CD4+ T cells from PBMCs. This TCR was recovered from a human donor with Susac syndrome. Written as DNA, the CDR3 is TGTGCCAGCAGCGCCATTCGGGGGGCCGAGACCCAGTACTTC. Residues: CASSAIRGAETQYF. The variable domain in full, completed from reference TRBV2 and TRBJ2-5, reads EPEVTQTPSHQVTQMGQEVILRCVPISNHLYFYWYRQILGQKVEFLVSFYNNEISEKSEIFDDQFSVERPDGSNFTLKIRSTKLEDSAMYFCASSAIRGAETQYFGPGTRLLVL.